These T cell receptor beta chains were read from a single sample in a study of T-cell memory formation after mild COVID-19. TCRdb ran MiXCR on the 5' RACE reads and lists one entry per CDR3 protein. The data contain fewer than 600,000 distinct CDR3 sequences, about 20% of them singletons. The sequencing sample was made of PBMCs or a T cell subset sorted from them (not recorded which). These receptors came from an adult woman who had mild COVID-19 (a few samples of this study predate the infection). Cell type and time point are not known. CDR3s leave out the opening cysteine and the closing phenylalanine or tryptophan. Each record gives: V gene, clone size, D gene, CDR3 protein. D genes are given only for firm matches. Clone size appears in some rows only: once, few, many, or a class for an expanded clone.

TRBV3-1 | . | . | ASSQGNGNEQF
TRBV20-1 | . | . | SARRGFTDTQY
TRBV20-1 | . | . | SAGVSGALSTDTQY
TRBV10-2 | . | TRBD1 | ASTRGSSYNSPLH
TRBV11-2 | many | . | ASSSKSLRDGSSYNEQF
TRBV24-1 | few | TRBD2 | ATSDAAGLAGHNEQF
TRBV29-1 | . | TRBD2 | SVAGLAKETQY
TRBV5-5 | . | . | ASSLDVKAF
TRBV7-9 | . | . | ASSLAGFSPNNEQF
TRBV29-1 | . | TRBD2 | SARSGSGKETQY
TRBV5-4 | . | TRBD1 | ASSQGTGDGNTIY
TRBV6-5 | . | . | ASSYSGGQGELF
TRBV30 | few | TRBD2 | AWMATSASYEQY
TRBV20-1 | few | . | SANQGPIYEQY
TRBV6-5 | . | TRBD2 | ATGRGTSGNNEQF
TRBV20-1 | . | . | SAVTRGSYNEQF
TRBV20-1 | . | TRBD2 | SASRLAGGISYNEQF
TRBV6-4 | few | TRBD2 | ASSDSRLAETSYEQY
TRBV6-1 | few | . | ASSERGRSSPLH
TRBV29-1 | . | . | SVDHGGSYNEQF
TRBV10-3 | few | TRBD2 | AISTGTSGSRVSIYEQY
TRBV7-2 | . | . | ASRGGFGEQF
TRBV30 | few | . | AWSVWGDTQY
TRBV15 | few | . | ATSVLEREWEETQY
TRBV12-3/TRBV12-4 | few | . | ASRTRGQETQY
TRBV12-3/TRBV12-4 | few | . | ASSPRLATPGRKF
TRBV5-1 | . | . | ASSSTGPEVGYNEQF
TRBV15 | . | . | ATSRHDGNYGYT
TRBV2 | . | . | ASSVRRDRAKNIQY
TRBV7-2 | . | TRBD1 | ASSTSPGQGEGEAF
TRBV30 | . | TRBD1 | AWCRDRLSYEQY
TRBV7-9 | . | TRBD2 | ASSLTLGLAAPLEQY
TRBV3-1 | many | TRBD1 | ASSLGTGVSYNEQF
TRBV7-2 | . | TRBD1 | ASSSLETRGLPYGYT
TRBV24-1 | few | . | ATSDPPGPTDTGELF
TRBV7-9 | . | . | ASSLFSQQETQY
TRBV5-1 | . | . | ASRRPRGSGNTIY
TRBV14 | few | TRBD2 | ASSQVSSGANIQY
TRBV29-1 | many | . | SVVTLNTEAF
TRBV24-1 | . | TRBD2 | ATSDPSASGASTDTQY
TRBV14 | . | . | ASSPRAGLEAF
TRBV24-1 | . | TRBD2 | ATSDPRGTGGSYEQY